The 19 T cell receptor beta chains given below trace back to one sample, sequenced in a study of OX40 agonist ivuxolimab in advanced cancers. Sequencing used immunoSEQ multiplex PCR; TCRdb keeps in-frame clones, though not all of them. The sample records 13,000 or so clones, around 77% being singletons. Here the sequenced sample was CD4+ or CD8+ T cells sorted from blood, taken in a trial of the OX40 agonist ivuxolimab. All receptors come from an adult with an advanced solid tumor such as melanoma, head and neck, liver or kidney cancer.

In its sample, this clone is medium-sized. J is TRBJ2-7 and V is TRBV30; perhaps TRBD2 as D (6 bases). With 1 base removed from V and 5 bases from J, the gap between germline ends came to 6 bases. CDR1 and CDR2 (germline): GTSNPN, SVGIG (reference sequence). The CDR3 extends over 11 amino acids. CDR3 sequence: CAWSERDEQYF. Here the CDR3 DNA reads TGTGCCTGGAGTGAGCGGGACGAGCAGTACTTC.

This CDR3 is CASSLSTGGPTDTQYF. Here the CDR3 DNA reads TGTGCCAGCAGCCTATCGACAGGGGGCCCCACAGATACGCAGTATTTT. This chain connects TRBV16 to TRBJ2-3, with 10 bases lining up with TRBD1. Germline loops: CDR1 KGHSY, CDR2 FQNENV. This CDR3 contains 16 residues. V lost 4 bases, J lost 2 bases, and 6 bases stayed unmatched.

V usage is TRBV5-8 and J usage is TRBJ2-3; the match to TRBD2 covers 12 bases. The CDR3 has 15 amino acids. The trim removed 3 bases at V and 4 bases at J, leaving 3 bases unmatched. CDR1 and CDR2 from the germline V gene are SGHTS and YDEGEE. The CDR3 DNA is TGTGCCAGCAGCTCCGGACTAGCGGGACCAGATACGCAGTATTTT. Encoded protein: CASSSGLAGPDTQYF.

CDR3: CASIGTGVGEQFF. DNA of the CDR3: TGTGCCAGCATCGGGACAGGGGTGGGTGAGCAGTTCTTC. The chain recombines TRBV7-2 with TRBJ2-1, with TRBD1 matching over 10 bases. The CDR3 is 13 amino acids. Trimming cost V 7 bases and J 9 bases; bases outside gene matches: 6. Germline V gene lookup returns CDR1 SGHTA and CDR2 FQGNSA.

The gene calls are TRBV10-2 and TRBJ2-3, with D unresolved. Deletions cut 3 bases from V and 2 bases from J, with 9 bases between. The CDR3 is 14 amino acids. CDR1 and CDR2 from the germline V gene are WSHSY and SAAADI. CDR3 amino acids: CASSDLSITDTQYF. The CDR3 region has the DNA TGCGCCAGCAGTGATCTTAGTATCACAGATACGCAGTATTTT.

The chain couples TRBV7-6 to TRBJ2-1; possibly TRBD2 for D (6 bases). The CDR3 length is 15 residues. The V end lost 2 bases, the J end lost 4 bases, and 12 bases lay between the germline ends. Germline CDR1 reads SGHVS; CDR2 reads FNYEAQ. CDR3 in DNA: TGTGCCAGCAGCTTAATGATTGGACTATACAATGAGCAGTTCTTC. It is translated as CASSLMIGLYNEQFF.

The chain couples TRBV7-2 to TRBJ2-3; no clear D gene. Looked up from germline, CDR1 is SGHTA and CDR2 is FQGNSA. The CDR3 contains 15 residues. Trimming shortened V by 2 bases and J by 3 bases, and 12 bases separated the two germline ends. This chain's CDR3 is CASSLLASLTDTQYF. In DNA form, the CDR3 reads TGTGCCAGCAGCTTACTGGCTAGTTTAACAGATACGCAGTATTTT.

This chain joins TRBV5-4 and TRBJ1-2; 7 bases align to TRBD1. Germline CDR1 SGHNT, CDR2 YYREEE (reference sequence). V lost 4 bases and J lost 4; bases outside the gene matches: 4. The CDR3 consists of 13 residues. CDR3 sequence (DNA): TGTGCCAGCAGCGTAACAGGGGTCTATGGCTACACCTTC. It is translated as CASSVTGVYGYTF.

The chain combines TRBV2 with TRBJ2-1; TRBD2 agrees at 11 bases. The CDR3 totals 15 residues. Trimming took 6 bases from V and 8 from J; bases not matched to a gene: 9. Germline CDR1 SNHLY, CDR2 FYNNEI. The CDR3 DNA is TGTGCCAGCAGCGTGACTAGCGGGATTTCCGATGAGCAGTTCTTC. Protein sequence: CASSVTSGISDEQFF.

The rearrangement links TRBV4-2 to TRBJ1-1; 9 bases map to TRBD1. Germline V gene data show CDR1 as LGHNA and CDR2 as YNFKEQ. This CDR3 is 15 amino acids long. V lost 3 bases, J lost 2 bases, and 4 bases stayed unmatched. The CDR3 is CASSHLQGANTEAFF. The CDR3 DNA follows: TGTGCCAGCAGCCACCTACAGGGGGCTAACACTGAAGCTTTCTTT.

The chain couples TRBV7-9 to TRBJ2-3; 8 bases map to TRBD1. CDR1 SEHNR and CDR2 FQNEAQ come from the germline V gene (reference sequence). The V segment lost 4 bases and the J segment 9 bases; nucleotides outside the gene matches: 6. The CDR3 is made up of 13 amino acids. The CDR3 region is CASSWQQGETQYF. CDR3 DNA: TGTGCCAGCAGCTGGCAACAGGGGGAGACGCAGTATTTT.

This chain connects TRBV9 to TRBJ2-3; TRBD2 aligns across 13 bases. V dropped 3 bases and J dropped 6; count of bases not matched to a gene: 7. Germline V gene lookup returns CDR1 SGDLS and CDR2 YYNGEE. The CDR3 covers 16 residues. CDR3 region: CASSARGLAGVDTQYF. The CDR3, as DNA: TGTGCCAGCAGCGCCCGCGGACTAGCGGGAGTGGATACGCAGTATTTT.

This clone has only a few counts. V usage is TRBV11-2 and J usage is TRBJ2-5; D gene uncertain. Deletions cut 3 bases from V and 4 bases from J, with 3 bases between. The CDR3 has 11 amino acids. Germline CDR1 and CDR2: SGHAT and FQNNGV. The CDR3 DNA reads TGTGCCAGCAGCTTCAGAGAGACCCAGTACTTC. Translation gives CASSFRETQYF. The variable domain in full, with the rest retrieved from reference TRBV11-2 and TRBJ2-5, is EAGVAQSPRYKIIEKRQSVAFWCNPISGHATLYWYQQILGQGPKLLIQFQNNGVVDDSQLPKDRFSAERLKGVDSTLKIQPAKLEDSAVYLCASSFRETQYFGPGTRLLVL.

This clone was counted a few times. The rearrangement uses TRBV14 and TRBJ2-7; D remains unclear. This CDR3 contains 13 residues. CDR1 is SGHDN and CDR2 is FVKESK in the germline V gene. V was cut by 2 bases and J by 5 bases, with 10 bases left in between. CDR3 DNA sequence: TGTGCCAGCAGCCAATCAACTATCCACGAGCAGTACTTC. Protein: CASSQSTIHEQYF.

The chain is built from TRBV2 and TRBJ1-4; D gene ambiguous. The CDR3 contains 13 residues. The ends were cut back, 11 bases at V and 8 bases at J, with 18 bases in the middle. Germline CDR1 and CDR2: SNHLY and FYNNEI. In DNA, the CDR3 is TGTGCCGAGGGCCGTGGTAGCCGAGAAAAACTGTTTTTT. This sequence encodes CAEGRGSREKLFF.

V usage is TRBV7-3 and J usage is TRBJ2-5; TRBD1 agrees at 10 bases. V lost 2 bases, J lost 4 bases, and 10 bases stayed unmatched. The CDR3 consists of 17 residues. The germline V gene has CDR1 SGHTA and CDR2 FQGTGA. CDR3 coding DNA: TGTGCCAGCAGCTTACACCCCCCCGGGACAGGGGTAGAGACCCAGTACTTC. This encodes CASSLHPPGTGVETQYF.

The V and J genes are TRBV7-9 and TRBJ2-5, with D possibly matching TRBD2 (5 bases). CDR3 length: 13 amino acids. V shed 3 bases and J shed 0 bases, with 5 bases lying between them. The germline V gene has CDR1 SEHNR and CDR2 FQNEAQ (reference sequence). The CDR3 reads CASSFGDQETQYF. The CDR3 nucleotides read TGTGCCAGCAGCTTCGGGGACCAAGAGACCCAGTACTTC.

The chain uses TRBV7-3 and TRBJ2-3; 8 bases match TRBD2. CDR3 length equals 18 residues. J gave up 3 bases and V 2 bases, and 13 bases lay outside the gene matches. Germline V CDR1 and CDR2: SGHTA, FQGTGA. This CDR3 reads CASSLGWEAGVETDTQYF. The CDR3 coding sequence is TGTGCCAGCAGCTTAGGTTGGGAAGCGGGAGTGGAGACAGATACGCAGTATTTT.

The genes are TRBV7-8 and TRBJ2-7; 8 bases fit TRBD1. CDR3 length equals 13 residues. The trim removed 6 bases at V and 4 bases at J, leaving 5 bases unmatched. Germline loops: CDR1 SGHVS, CDR2 FQNEAQ. The CDR3 coding sequence is TGTGCCAGCAGTGCAGGGGGCAGGTACGAGCAGTACTTC. Protein sequence: CASSAGGRYEQYF.